The present TCR beta chain was sequenced within a study of T cell repertoires in cytomegalovirus infection. Whole-study context: Both a matching HLA type and CMV infection were indicated by public TCR beta signatures.

On this clonotype itself: Antigen unknown.

MiXCR, run by TCRdb on the reads, gives a single entry per CDR3 protein. This table has about 220,000 distinct CDR3 sequences, 35% to 45% appearing once. The CDR3 is made up of 16 amino acids. Per the germline V gene, CDR1 is GTSNPN and CDR2 is SVGIG (reference sequence). With 8 bases clipped from V and 0 bases from J, the junction kept 12 bases outside the gene matches. V usage is TRBV30 and J usage is TRBJ2-3, with 9 positions matching TRBD1. This receptor was obtained from a human donor in good health (CMV status not recorded). Some clones in this sample may be carry-over from other donors' samples. Here the sequenced sample was CD8+ T cells from cultured PBMCs, taken from culture after CMV antigen stimulation. CDR3 nucleotide sequence: TGTGCCACCGAGGGGACAGGGTTCTCTAGCACAGATACGCAGTATTTT. Translation: CATEGTGFSSTDTQYF.